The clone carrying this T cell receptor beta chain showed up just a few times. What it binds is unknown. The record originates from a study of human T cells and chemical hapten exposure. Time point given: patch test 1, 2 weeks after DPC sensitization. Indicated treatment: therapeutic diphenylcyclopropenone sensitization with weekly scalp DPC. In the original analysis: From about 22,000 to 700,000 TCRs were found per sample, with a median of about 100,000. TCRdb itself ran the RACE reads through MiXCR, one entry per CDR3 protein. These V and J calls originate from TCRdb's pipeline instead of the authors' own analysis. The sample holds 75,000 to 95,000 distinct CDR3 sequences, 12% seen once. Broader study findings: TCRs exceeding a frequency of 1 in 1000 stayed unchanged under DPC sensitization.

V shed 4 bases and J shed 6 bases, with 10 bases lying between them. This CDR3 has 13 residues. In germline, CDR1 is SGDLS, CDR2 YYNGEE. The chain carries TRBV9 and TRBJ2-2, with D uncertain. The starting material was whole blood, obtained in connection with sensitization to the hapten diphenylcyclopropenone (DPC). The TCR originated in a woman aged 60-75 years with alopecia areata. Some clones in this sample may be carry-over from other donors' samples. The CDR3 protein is CASSSYGPGELFF. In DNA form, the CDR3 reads TGTGCCAGCAGCTCCTATGGTCCCGGGGAGCTGTTTTTT.